These 10 T cell receptor beta chains share one sample of origin, sequenced in a study of response to subunit inactivated influenza vaccine listed by TCRdb under 2018. Libraries were made using RT-PCR. The instrument was an Illumina HiSeq 2500. TCRdb redid the processing of the public reads, applying fastp at Q25 and MiXCR, and retained in-frame beta chains. Rows with one shared CDR3 protein collapse into an entry with the most common genes and DNA. The table for this sample lists about 500,000 distinct CDR3 sequences; 16% of them were counted only once. Jointly, the top ten make up less than 4% of the sample. The material was CD4+ T cells sorted from PBMCs, obtained roughly 24 months after vaccination. Every receptor here comes from a man aged 50 to 69 who received an inactivated influenza vaccine. Donor details come from another sample of the same person, matched by shared clones.

The chain combines TRBV3-1 with TRBJ2-1; 11 nucleotides line up with TRBD1. Germline trimming cut 2 bases from V and 2 bases from J; bases unmatched to any gene: 8. The CDR3 totals 18 residues. The germline V gene has CDR1 LGHDT and CDR2 YNNKEL (reference sequence). The CDR3 loop reads CASSQLSGTGGTYNEQFF. In DNA form, the CDR3 reads TGTGCCAGCAGCCAACTTAGCGGGACAGGGGGGACCTACAATGAGCAGTTCTTC.

The rearrangement joins TRBV24-1 to TRBJ2-7, with a weak D call TRBD2 (5 bases). CDR3 length equals 13 residues. V lost 5 bases to trimming and J lost 5 bases, with 12 bases between them. CDR1 KGHDR and CDR2 SFDVKD come from the germline V gene. This chain's CDR3 is CATSAPGKHEQYF. CDR3 DNA sequence: TGTGCCACCAGTGCCCCGGGGAAACACGAGCAGTACTTC.

This clonotype was seen many times. This chain links TRBV12-3 or TRBV12-4 with TRBJ2-2, with D possibly being TRBD1 (5 bases). V was pared by 6 bases and J by 4 bases, with 9 bases between. The CDR3 extends over 13 amino acids. The CDR3 here is CASSRVGTGELFF. CDR3 DNA: TGTGCCAGCAGCAGGGTTGGCACCGGGGAGCTGTTTTTT.

J is TRBJ1-2 and V is TRBV7-2; D possibly corresponds to TRBD1 (5 bases). Deletions cut 2 bases from V and 6 bases from J, with 19 bases between. From germline, CDR1 is SGHTA and CDR2 FQGNSA. This CDR3 contains 16 residues. For the CDR3, the DNA is TGTGCCAGCAGCTTAACCCCGACGTTGGGGGAGAATGGCTACACCTTC. It translates to CASSLTPTLGENGYTF.

The chain combines TRBV24-1 with TRBJ2-3; D is unresolved. Trimming cost V 4 bases and J 0 bases, with 10 bases left between them. The CDR3 is 15 residues long. Germline V gene lookup returns CDR1 KGHDR and CDR2 SFDVKD. For the CDR3, the DNA is TGTGCCACCAGTGACCAGGTTGGAAGCACAGATACGCAGTATTTT. This encodes CATSDQVGSTDTQYF.

This clonotype was seen a few times. This sequence joins TRBV7-2 and TRBJ2-1; D unclear. Trimming removed 1 base from V and 0 bases from J, with 7 bases in between. This CDR3 has 15 amino acids. CDR1 is SGHTA, CDR2 FQGNSA, per germline. In nucleotides, the CDR3 is TGTGCCAGCAGCTTAGGTAGCAACTCCTACAATGAGCAGTTCTTC. Translated, it gives CASSLGSNSYNEQFF. The variable domain in full, completed from reference TRBV7-2 and TRBJ2-1, reads GAGVSQSPSNKVTEKGKDVELRCDPISGHTALYWYRQSLGQGLEFLIYFQGNSAPDKSGLPSDRFSAERTGGSVSTLTIQRTQQEDSAVYLCASSLGSNSYNEQFFGPGTRLTVL.

This clonotype was seen at least ten times. The V call is TRBV29-1, the J call TRBJ2-7; D is possibly TRBD1 or TRBD2 (5 bases each). Per germline, CDR1 SQVTM and CDR2 ANQGSEA. V gave up 1 base and J gave up 5 bases, with 9 bases separating them. The CDR3 covers 12 residues. Here the CDR3 DNA reads TGCAGCGTTGAAGTCTGGGGGAACGAGCAGTACTTC. Encoded protein: CSVEVWGNEQYF.

The J gene is TRBJ2-2, the V gene TRBV9, with D hard to call. Germline CDR1 is SGDLS and CDR2 is YYNGEE. The V and J ends lost 0 bases and 6 bases respectively, with 9 bases between them. The CDR3 consists of 14 residues. This CDR3 reads CASSVEAAAGELFF. The CDR3 DNA reads TGTGCCAGCAGCGTAGAGGCCGCCGCCGGGGAGCTGTTTTTT. The full variable domain, rest sourced from reference TRBV9 and TRBJ2-2, is DSGVTQTPKHLITATGQRVTLRCSPRSGDLSVYWYQQSLDQGLQFLIQYYNGEERAKGNILERFSAQQFPDLHSELNLSSLELGDSALYFCASSVEAAAGELFFGEGSRLTVL.

In this sample, this clonotype turned up many times. The chain recombines TRBV12-3 or TRBV12-4 with TRBJ1-4; D might be TRBD1 (5 bases). There are 15 residues in the CDR3. Trimming left V 6 bases short and J 0 bases short, with 11 bases between. The chain's CDR3 is CASSRTGSTNEKLFF. The CDR3 DNA reads as TGTGCCAGCAGCCGTACAGGATCAACTAATGAAAAACTGTTTTTT.

The V gene is TRBV4-3, the J gene TRBJ1-5; 7 nucleotides agree with TRBD1. Germline loops: CDR1 LGHNA, CDR2 YSLEER. The ends lost 0 bases at V and 4 bases at J; junction bases unmatched: 6. The CDR3 loop spans 16 amino acids. The CDR3 DNA is TGCGCCAGCAGCCAAGATCAGGGGGTCGGGAATCAGCCCCAGCATTTT. This codes for CASSQDQGVGNQPQHF.